This note documents a single T cell receptor (beta chain) sequence. Profiled with immunoSEQ multiplex PCR; TCRdb holds only in-frame clones, not every one. The sample shows several hundred clones, approximately 67% of them seen only once. The data were taken from a study of STAT5B mutations in CD4+ large granular lymphocyte leukemia. Trimming removed 0 bases at V and 7 bases at J, with 6 bases between. There are 12 residues in the CDR3. Germline CDR1 and CDR2: PRHDT and FYEKMQ (reference sequence). Patients had CD4+ T-LGLL, from Padova, Helsinki and Shinshu. Bead-separated CD4+, CD4+CD8+, CD57+ or CD56+ fractions, or PBMC, were used.

The sample consisted of PBMCs. The genes are TRBV13 and TRBJ1-2; D remains unclear. This receptor was obtained from a woman in her fifties or sixties with CD4+ T-cell large granular lymphocyte leukemia. The CDR3 sequence: CASSLGGRGYTF. As DNA, the CDR3 is TGTGCCAGCAGCTTAGGAGGACGTGGCTACACCTTC.